Reported below is one T cell receptor beta chain. This clone is a singleton in its sample. Its target antigen remains unknown. The input lacks base qualities; no much larger clone sits a single base away. The germline V end is reduced by 3 bases and the J end by 0 bases; junction bases left unmatched: 2. CDR1 and CDR2, looked up from the germline V gene, are WSHSY and SAAADI. Inclusive of the bounding cysteine and phenylalanine, the CDR3 is 16 residues long. Here the CDR3 DNA is all that survives: 48 bases in frame from base 1. According to the study, the label for this sample's treatment or condition signals: preoperative locoregional IRX-2 cytokine immunotherapy. The samples were obtained from a phase Ib study in which preoperative, locoregional IRX-2 cytokine immunotherapy intended to prime immune responses was tested. The donors were early-stage breast cancer patients who were given IRX-2 prior to surgery.

The source of the sample is a study of preoperative IRX-2 immunotherapy in early breast cancer (dated by TCRdb to about 2019). The library was produced with the immunoSEQ multiplex PCR assay. What TCRdb holds here is the immuneACCESS table cut down to in-frame rearrangements. Part of the clones is not present; checked against another copy, under half of the missing clones reflect an unresolved V gene, and the others are unexplained. The sample table records tens of thousands of clones; more than 65% of these occur just once. The top ten clones comprise 2.2% of the sample. The sequence was obtained from a human donor with breast cancer. The specimen comprised lymph node tissue, sampled before IRX-2 immunotherapy. Recombination connected TRBV10-2 to TRBJ1-6; the central 7 bases match TRBD1. The CDR3 corresponds to CASSDRGNSYNSPLHF. The nucleotide sequence reads TGCGCCAGCAGTGACAGGGGGAACTCCTATAATTCACCCCTCCACTTT.